One T cell receptor (beta chain) is described in this entry. Its antigen remains unknown. This CDR3 region has 13 residues. Germline CDR1 and CDR2: SNHLY and FYNNEI. V was pared by 4 bases and J by 4 bases, with 8 bases between. This specimen comes from a study of CD8+CD57+ T cells in acquired aplastic anemia. About the study: Mean DNA quantity obtained from sorted CD4+ and CD8+ cells was around 3.2 ug.

The patients chosen for sequencing had shown expansion of CD8+CD57+ cells (detected by flow cytometry). The enrolled patients all had severe acquired aplastic anemia. The blood sampling took place in patients who had so far received no therapy. Genomic DNA, the template, was used for profiling of the TCR beta VDJ and CDR3. MiXCR was run by TCRdb on the reads, yielding one entry per CDR3 protein. The table lists about 40,000 distinct CDR3 sequences, roughly three fifths of them singletons. Regarding the study as a whole: Any difference that existed in CD8+ Simpson's diversity between patients and controls was not significant.

The origin of this receptor is a human donor with aplastic anemia. The sequenced sample consisted of sorted CD4+, CD8+, or CD8+CD57+ T cells (not recorded which) from PBMCs. This sequence joins TRBV2 and TRBJ1-5; D is undetermined. The CDR3 sequence is CASSVWWNQPQHF. For the CDR3, the DNA is TGTGCCAGCAGTGTTTGGTGGAATCAGCCCCAGCATTTT.